What follows are 10 T cell receptor beta chains derived from one specimen sequenced in a study of T cell repertoires in cytomegalovirus infection. TCRdb ran MiXCR on the reads and lists one entry per CDR3 protein. The sample holds around 240,000 distinct CDR3 sequences, 22% seen once. Sequenced material: CD8+ T cells from PBMCs. These receptors all come from a human donor in good health (CMV status not recorded). Some clones in this sample may be carry-over from other donors' samples.

This clonotype was counted a few times. J is TRBJ1-3 and V is TRBV12-3 or TRBV12-4; D remains unclear. V dropped 4 bases and J dropped 2 bases, with 9 bases sitting between them. This CDR3 spans 14 amino acids. CDR3 loop: CASSSIVAGNTIYF. CDR3 nucleotides: TGTGCCAGCAGTTCGATTGTGGCTGGAAACACCATATATTTT.

Comments on this clonotype: It may be a read error: a sequence one base away is much more abundant. The chain carries TRBV7-6 and TRBJ2-1, with D perhaps assigned TRBD1 or TRBD2 (5 bases each). V gave up 5 bases and J gave up 6 bases, with 14 bases separating them. The CDR3 sequence is 14 residues long. Looked up from germline, CDR1 is SGHVS and CDR2 is FNYEAQ. DNA of the CDR3: TGTGCCAGCAGCCCCCTGTCGGGGCCCAATGAGCAGTTCTTC. As protein: CASSPLSGPNEQFF.

This clonotype was detected a few times. The chain carries TRBV6-6 and TRBJ1-3; 7 nucleotides match TRBD1. The trim removed 7 bases at V and 3 bases at J, leaving 9 bases unmatched. This CDR3 region has 15 residues. Germline V gives CDR1 MNHNY, CDR2 SVGAGI (reference sequence). CDR3: CASTLFRDSGNTIYF. In DNA, the CDR3 is TGTGCCAGCACCCTATTCCGGGACAGTGGAAACACCATATATTTT.

The rearrangement uses TRBV12-3 or TRBV12-4 and TRBJ1-3; possibly TRBD1 for D (6 bases). The CDR3 length is 13 residues. V lost 5 bases and J 3 bases, leaving 8 bases between the germline ends. DNA for the CDR3: TGTGCCAGCAGTGGCAGGGGTGGAAACACCATATATTTT. Protein product: CASSGRGGNTIYF.

This clonotype was observed a handful of times. The V gene is TRBV2, the J gene TRBJ2-5; no definite D call. Looked up from germline, CDR1 is SNHLY and CDR2 is FYNNEI. CDR3 length: 15 amino acids. V was trimmed by 1 base and J by 5 bases, leaving 14 bases between them. The CDR3 here is CASSEGLAMGETQYF. CDR3 nucleotides: TGTGCCAGCAGTGAAGGCCTTGCCATGGGGGAGACCCAGTACTTC.

This clonotype has only a few counts. The genes are TRBV2 and TRBJ2-1, with TRBD2 as a possible D gene (6 bases). This CDR3 spans 16 amino acids. The germline V and J ends were trimmed by 3 bases and 3 bases, with 15 bases remaining between them. Germline-derived CDR1 and CDR2 are SNHLY and FYNNEI. The CDR3 here is CASSDVGRGLYNEQFF. CDR3 DNA sequence: TGTGCCAGCAGTGATGTGGGGCGGGGCCTCTACAATGAGCAGTTCTTC.

In its sample, this clonotype was seen many times. The CDR3 protein is CASSDPLADRGRMFF. The CDR3 bases are TGTGCCAGCAGTGATCCTCTGGCGGACAGGGGAAGGATGTTTTTT. The J gene is TRBJ2-2, the V gene TRBV2, with TRBD1 matching 9 bases. Trimming removed 3 bases from V and 15 bases from J; junction bases left unmatched: 14. This CDR3 has 15 amino acids. Germline CDR1 and CDR2: SNHLY and FYNNEI.

V is TRBV14 and J is TRBJ2-1; D ambiguous. In germline, CDR1 is SGHDN, CDR2 FVKESK. CDR3 length: 16 residues. V gave up 4 bases and J gave up 1 base, with 14 bases separating them. The CDR3 region has the DNA TGTGCCAGCAGCCGAGAAGGTTTAGGGTCCTACAATGAGCAGTTCTTC. Amino acids: CASSREGLGSYNEQFF.

The chain has TRBV28 and TRBJ2-3; D is perhaps TRBD1 (5 bases). Deletions cut 5 bases from V and 5 bases from J, with 14 bases between. The CDR3 runs 14 residues. CDR1 and CDR2 from the germline V gene are MDHEN and SYDVKM. DNA for the CDR3: TGTGCCAGCAGTCCAACAGGACCTGGAGATACGCAGTATTTT. Translated: CASSPTGPGDTQYF.

The chain recombines TRBV6-8 with TRBJ2-7; the match to TRBD1 covers 7 bases. Unmatched junction bases numbered 3, after V lost 5 bases and J lost 2 bases. CDR1 MNHGY and CDR2 SAAAGT come from the germline V gene. The CDR3 runs to 13 residues. For the CDR3, the DNA is TGTGCCAGCAGTGACAGGGCGCCCTACGAGCAGTACTTC. It specifies CASSDRAPYEQYF.